The 5 T cell receptor beta chains below come from one sample, sequenced in a study of human T cells and chemical hapten exposure. The time point here: patch test 1, 2 weeks after DPC sensitization. As for treatment: therapeutic diphenylcyclopropenone sensitization with weekly scalp DPC. TCRdb itself ran the RACE reads through MiXCR, one entry per CDR3 protein. The sample shows roughly 360,000 distinct CDR3 sequences, approximately 5.1% of them seen only once. This specimen was whole blood, taken in connection with sensitization to the hapten diphenylcyclopropenone (DPC). Receptors were obtained from a woman aged 50 to 65 with alopecia areata. Some clones in this sample may be carry-over from other donors' samples.

V usage is TRBV27 and J usage is TRBJ1-2; 7 positions match TRBD1. The V and J ends lost 6 bases and 6 bases, in that order; junction bases with no gene match: 13. CDR1 is MNHEY, CDR2 SMNVEV, per germline (reference sequence). The CDR3 extends over 15 amino acids. The CDR3 DNA follows: TGTGCCAGCAGCGAGGGACAGCTCGCTTTAGATGGCTACACCTTC. The encoded protein is CASSEGQLALDGYTF.

The table lists this clonotype with many counts. V gene TRBV5-1 combines with J gene TRBJ2-5; D is unclear. The CDR3 totals 11 residues. Germline V lookup: CDR1 SGHRS, CDR2 YFSETQ. The V end was cut by 9 bases, the J end by 3 bases, with 9 bases between. The CDR3 reads CATGVEETQYF. CDR3 nucleotide sequence: TGCGCCACCGGAGTAGAAGAGACCCAGTACTTC.

Many counts were recorded for this clonotype. The chain combines TRBV12-3 or TRBV12-4 with TRBJ1-1; D is undetermined. The CDR3 is 13 amino acids. V shed 5 bases and J shed 8 bases, with 15 bases lying between them. The CDR3 DNA sequence: TGTGCCAGCAGTCTCCTGCGATGGGCGGAAGCTTTCTTT. Protein sequence: CASSLLRWAEAFF.

V is TRBV11-1 and J is TRBJ1-2; 7 bases are a match to TRBD1. V trimming: 5 bases; J trimming: 4 bases; junction bases outside the gene matches: 4. From germline, CDR1 is SGHAT and CDR2 FQDESV (reference sequence). The CDR3 is 13 amino acids. As DNA, the CDR3 is TGTGCCAGCAGCGGGGACAGCTTCTATGGCTACACCTTC. It specifies CASSGDSFYGYTF.

The rearrangement joins TRBV30 to TRBJ2-5; D ambiguous. Germline assignment: CDR1 GTSNPN and CDR2 SVGIG (reference sequence). Trimming pared 3 bases from V and 13 bases from J, leaving 12 bases between. This CDR3 is built from 10 residues. The CDR3 sequence is CAWRSGLSYF. The CDR3 DNA follows: TGTGCCTGGAGATCCGGGCTTTCGTACTTC.